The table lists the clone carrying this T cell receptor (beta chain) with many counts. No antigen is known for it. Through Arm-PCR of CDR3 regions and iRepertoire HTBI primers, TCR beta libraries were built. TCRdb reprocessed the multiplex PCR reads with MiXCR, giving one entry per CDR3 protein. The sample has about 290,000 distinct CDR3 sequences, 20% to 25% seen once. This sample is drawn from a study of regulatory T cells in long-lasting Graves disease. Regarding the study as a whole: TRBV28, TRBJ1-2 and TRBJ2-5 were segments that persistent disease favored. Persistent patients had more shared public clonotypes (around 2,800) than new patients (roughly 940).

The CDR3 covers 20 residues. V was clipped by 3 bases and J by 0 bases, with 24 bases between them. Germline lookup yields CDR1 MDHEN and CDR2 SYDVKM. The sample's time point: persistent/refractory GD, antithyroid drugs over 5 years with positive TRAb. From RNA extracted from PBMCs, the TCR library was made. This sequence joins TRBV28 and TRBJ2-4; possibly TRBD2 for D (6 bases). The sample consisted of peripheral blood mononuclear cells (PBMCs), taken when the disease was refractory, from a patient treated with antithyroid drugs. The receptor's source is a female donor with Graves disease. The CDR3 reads CASSFGSLAGGYLAKNIQYF. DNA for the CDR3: TGTGCCAGCAGTTTTGGGTCTCTAGCCGGAGGGTACCTAGCCAAAAACATTCAGTACTTC.